This T cell receptor beta chain was captured by sequencing in a study of cytomegalovirus exposure and HLA in healthy donors. With 60 Vbeta and 13 Jbeta primers, the PCR was carried out. Profiling relied on immunoSEQ multiplex PCR, and the TCRdb table lists in-frame clones only, not all of them. The profile covers 50,000 to 70,000 clones, with around 82% appearing a single time and approximately 5.9% taken by the ten largest. Unmatched junction bases numbered 10, after V lost 6 bases and J lost 5 bases. The germline V gene encodes CDR1 LNHDA and CDR2 SQIVND (reference sequence). The CDR3 is made up of 15 amino acids.

This rearrangement joins TRBV19 to TRBJ1-3; 7 positions agree with TRBD1. The sequenced sample consisted of PBMCs. This clonotype was obtained from a male donor in good health and CMV-seronegative. The CDR3 is CASSYQQGRRNTIYF. CDR3 bases: TGTGCCAGTAGCTATCAACAGGGGCGAAGAAACACCATATATTTT.